A selection of T cell receptor beta chains follows, all from one sample in a study of regulatory T cells in long-lasting Graves disease. TCRdb fed the multiplex PCR reads into MiXCR, producing one record per CDR3 protein. The table shows more than 350,000 distinct CDR3 sequences, with about 16% occurring only once. These data were also filed under a second study, of T cells in Graves' hyperthyroidism and ophthalmopathy.

The starting material was peripheral blood mononuclear cells (PBMCs), obtained at new diagnosis, from a patient treated with antithyroid drugs. All receptors come from a woman aged 25 to 39 with Graves disease. Both conserved end residues are part of each CDR3. A row's size may be missing; if present it is once, few, many or a size class.

j_gene | abundance | v_gene | CDR3aa
TRBJ2-3 | few | TRBV7-3 | CASSLTRLDTQYF
TRBJ2-6 | NA | TRBV29-1 | CSVAEVSGANVLTF
TRBJ2-3 | many | TRBV24-1 | CATSDSGTVIVDTQYF
TRBJ2-7 | many | TRBV11-2 | CASSFLLKREKNEQYF
TRBJ2-7 | NA | TRBV12-3/TRBV12-4 | CASSPGQGSTYEQYF
TRBJ1-4 | NA | TRBV5-1 | CASSLAGALNEKLFF
TRBJ1-5 | NA | TRBV30 | CAWSGSRGQPQHF
TRBJ2-7 | many | TRBV12-3/TRBV12-4 | CASSFRSSSYEQYF
TRBJ2-7 | NA | TRBV6-1 | CASSPDSSEQYF
TRBJ2-1 | NA | TRBV7-9 | CASRPGLAGGPHEQFF
TRBJ2-7 | few | TRBV19 | CASSRGTSNEQYF
TRBJ2-1 | few | TRBV18 | CASSPGNSGRDEQFF
TRBJ2-1 | many | TRBV29-1 | CSTPLAGSLDEQFF
TRBJ1-5 | NA | TRBV19 | CASSIGHQTNQPQHF
TRBJ1-2 | many | TRBV19 | CASSLTGVRYGYTF
TRBJ2-1 | many | TRBV12-3/TRBV12-4 | CASISGTSGYNEQFF
TRBJ2-3 | many | TRBV5-1 | CASQGGVRVTDTQYF
TRBJ1-4 | NA | TRBV28 | CASSPASGSTNEKLFF